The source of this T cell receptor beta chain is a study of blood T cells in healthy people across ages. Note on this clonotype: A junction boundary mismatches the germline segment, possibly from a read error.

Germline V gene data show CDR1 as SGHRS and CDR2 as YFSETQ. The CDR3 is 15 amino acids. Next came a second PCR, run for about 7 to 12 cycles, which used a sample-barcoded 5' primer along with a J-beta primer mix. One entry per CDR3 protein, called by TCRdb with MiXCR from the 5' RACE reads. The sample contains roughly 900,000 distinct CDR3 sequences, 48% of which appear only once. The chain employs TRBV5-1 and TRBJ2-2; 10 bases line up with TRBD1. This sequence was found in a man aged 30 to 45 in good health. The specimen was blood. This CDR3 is CASSLGQGTTGELFF. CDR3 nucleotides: TGTGCCAGCAGCTTGGGACAGGGGACCACCGGGGAGCTGTTTTTT.